This T cell receptor beta chain was retrieved from a study of T cells in Graves' hyperthyroidism and ophthalmopathy. Study-wide points: In validation, the model predicted ophthalmopathy. These predictions came a median roughly 7.1 months before onset.

Uncontrolled infections, other autoimmune diseases, pregnancy or lactation led to exclusion of patients. V was clipped by 4 bases and J by 6 bases, with 13 bases between them. Germline loops: CDR1 SGHAT, CDR2 FQNNGV. The CDR3 has 13 residues. From RNA transcripts, TCR beta CDR3 regions were amplified. RT-PCR in the first round (using the HTBI primer set) targeted the TCR CDR3. A single record per CDR3 protein comes from TCRdb applying MiXCR to the multiplex PCR reads. The sample records about 270,000 distinct CDR3 sequences, about 20% being singletons. This clonotype was recorded at least ten times. The antigen is not known.

The specimen was blood. V is TRBV11-2 and J is TRBJ2-7; D uncertain. The clonotype was recovered from a man aged 30-40 years with Graves' ophthalmopathy. CDR3 residues: CASSSTTRSEQYF. In DNA form, the CDR3 reads TGTGCCAGCAGCTCAACAACACGGAGCGAGCAGTACTTC.